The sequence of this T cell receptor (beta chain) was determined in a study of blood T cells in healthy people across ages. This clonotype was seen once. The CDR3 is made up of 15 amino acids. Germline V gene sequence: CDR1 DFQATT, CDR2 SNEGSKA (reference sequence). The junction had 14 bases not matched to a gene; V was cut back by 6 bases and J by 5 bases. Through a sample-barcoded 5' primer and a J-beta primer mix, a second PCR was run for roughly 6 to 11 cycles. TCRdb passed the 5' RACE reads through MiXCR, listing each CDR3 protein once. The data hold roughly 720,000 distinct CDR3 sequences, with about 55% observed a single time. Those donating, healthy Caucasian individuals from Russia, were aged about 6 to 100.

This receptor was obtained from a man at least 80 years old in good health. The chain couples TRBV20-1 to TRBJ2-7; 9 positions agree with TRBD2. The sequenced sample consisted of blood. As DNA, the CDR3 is TGCAGTGCCCCCTTCCAGCTAGCGGGAACGCACGAGCAGTACTTC. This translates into CSAPFQLAGTHEQYF.